This T cell receptor (beta chain) was sequenced for a study of blood T cell repertoires in COVID-19. Study at large: The United States, Italy and Spain were the sources of the acute and convalescent COVID-19 samples.

This clone came up once. Method: immunoSEQ multiplex PCR; TCRdb's copy keeps in-frame clones and lacks some. In the table there are about 200,000 clones, around 90% of which are singletons. This CDR3 has 16 amino acids. Germline CDR1 LNHDA, CDR2 SQIVND (reference sequence). V lost 3 bases to trimming and J lost 3 bases; unmatched junction nucleotides: 5. The sequenced sample consisted of peripheral blood. V usage is TRBV19 and J usage is TRBJ2-2; 9 positions match TRBD1. The TCR originated in a man aged 60 to 69 who had recovered from COVID-19. This chain's CDR3 is CASSIVTGGDTGELFF. Written as DNA, the CDR3 is TGTGCCAGTAGTATTGTGACAGGGGGGGACACCGGGGAGCTGTTTTTT. Combining the CDR3 with reference TRBV19 and TRBJ2-2 gives the whole variable domain DGGITQSPKYLFRKEGQNVTLSCEQNLNHDAMYWYRQDPGQGLRLIYYSQIVNDFQKGDIAEGYSVSREKKESFPLTVTSAQKNPTAFYLCASSIVTGGDTGELFFGEGSRLTVL.